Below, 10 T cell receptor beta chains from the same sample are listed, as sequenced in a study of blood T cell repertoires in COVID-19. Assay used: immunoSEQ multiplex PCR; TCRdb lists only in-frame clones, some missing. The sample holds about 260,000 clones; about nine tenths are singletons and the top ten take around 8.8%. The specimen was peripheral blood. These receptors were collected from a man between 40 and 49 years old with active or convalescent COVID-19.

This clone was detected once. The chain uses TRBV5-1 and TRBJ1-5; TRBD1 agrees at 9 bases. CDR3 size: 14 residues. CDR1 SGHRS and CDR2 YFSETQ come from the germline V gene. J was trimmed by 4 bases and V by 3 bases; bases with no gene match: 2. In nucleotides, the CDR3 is TGCGCCAGCAGCTCTGGACAGGGGAATCAGCCCCAGCATTTT. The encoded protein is CASSSGQGNQPQHF.

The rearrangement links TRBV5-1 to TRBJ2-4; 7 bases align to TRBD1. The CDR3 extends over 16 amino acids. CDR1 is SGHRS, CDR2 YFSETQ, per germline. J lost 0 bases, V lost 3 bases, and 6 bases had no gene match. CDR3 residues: CASSYDRVRAKNIQYF. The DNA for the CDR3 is TGCGCCAGCAGCTATGACAGGGTGAGAGCCAAAAACATTCAGTACTTC.

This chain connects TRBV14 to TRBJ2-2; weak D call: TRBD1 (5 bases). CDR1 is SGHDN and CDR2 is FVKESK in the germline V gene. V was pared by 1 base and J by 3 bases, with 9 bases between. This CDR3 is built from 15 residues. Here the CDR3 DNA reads TGTGCCAGCAGCCAAGGCAGGGTGGACACCGGGGAGCTGTTTTTT. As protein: CASSQGRVDTGELFF.

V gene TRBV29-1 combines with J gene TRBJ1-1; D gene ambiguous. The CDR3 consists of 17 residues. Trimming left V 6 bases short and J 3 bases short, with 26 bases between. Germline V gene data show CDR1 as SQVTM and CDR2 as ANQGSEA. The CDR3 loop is CSVVSLVRLTMYTEAFF. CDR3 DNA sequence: TGCAGCGTGGTTTCTCTGGTCAGGCTGACAATGTACACTGAAGCTTTCTTT.

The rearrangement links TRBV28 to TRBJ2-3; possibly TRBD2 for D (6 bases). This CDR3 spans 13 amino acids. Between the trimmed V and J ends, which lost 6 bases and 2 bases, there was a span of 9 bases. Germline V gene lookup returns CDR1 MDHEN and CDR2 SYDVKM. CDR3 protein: CASSAGFTDTQYF. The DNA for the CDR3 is TGTGCCAGCAGCGCGGGATTCACAGATACGCAGTATTTT.

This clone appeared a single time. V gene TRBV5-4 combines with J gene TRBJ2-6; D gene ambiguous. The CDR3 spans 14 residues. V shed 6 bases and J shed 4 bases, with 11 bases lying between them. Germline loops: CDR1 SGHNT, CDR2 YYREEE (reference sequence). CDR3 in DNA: TGTGCCAGCAACCCCGGGTGGGGGGCCAACGTCCTGACTTTC. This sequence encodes CASNPGWGANVLTF. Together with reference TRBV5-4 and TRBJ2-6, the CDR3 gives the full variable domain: ETGVTQSPTHLIKTRGQQVTLRCSSQSGHNTVSWYQQALGQGPQFIFQYYREEENGRGNFPPRFSGLQFPNYSSELNVNALELDDSALYLCASNPGWGANVLTFGAGSRLTVL.

The CDR3 DNA reads as TGTGCCAGCAGCCAAGATGGGGGACAGGGGTTTGGCTACACCTTC. As protein: CASSQDGGQGFGYTF. The V and J genes are TRBV3-1 (or the pseudogene TRBV3-2) and TRBJ1-2, with 10 bases matching TRBD1. The V gene end was trimmed by 0 bases and the J gene end by 7 bases; junction bases not matched to a gene: 5. Germline V gene sequence: CDR1 LGHDT, CDR2 YNNKEL (reference sequence). The CDR3 consists of 15 residues.

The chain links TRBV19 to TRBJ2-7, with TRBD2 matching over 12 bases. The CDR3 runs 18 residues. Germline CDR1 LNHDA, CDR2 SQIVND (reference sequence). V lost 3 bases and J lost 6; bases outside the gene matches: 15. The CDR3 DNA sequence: TGTGCCAGTAGTATGGGTCTACTAGCGGGAGGCCCTAAGGCCGAGCAGTACTTC. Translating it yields CASSMGLLAGGPKAEQYF.

The CDR3 bases are TGTGCCAGCACCGGACAGAAACTTGAAAAACTGTTTTTT. The encoded protein is CASTGQKLEKLFF. The chain employs TRBV6-5 and TRBJ1-4; weak D call: TRBD1 (6 bases). V lost 7 bases and J 7 bases, leaving 13 bases between the germline ends. This CDR3 is built from 13 residues. The germline V gene has CDR1 MNHEY and CDR2 SVGAGI.

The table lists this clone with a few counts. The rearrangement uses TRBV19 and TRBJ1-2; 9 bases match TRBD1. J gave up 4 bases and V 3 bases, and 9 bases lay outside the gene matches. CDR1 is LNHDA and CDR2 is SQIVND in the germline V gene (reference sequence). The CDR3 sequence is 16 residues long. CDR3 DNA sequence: TGTGCCAGTAGTATTAAACTCGGGACAGGGCCCTATGGCTACACCTTC. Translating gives CASSIKLGTGPYGYTF.